This T cell receptor (beta chain) was documented in a study of human T cells and chemical hapten exposure. Study-level background: Alopecia areata, totalis or universalis affected patients who were mostly female.

CDR3 length: 14 residues. Germline loops: CDR1 MNHEY, CDR2 SVGAGI. Trimming pared 2 bases from V and 2 bases from J, leaving 7 bases between. The sample's time point: pre-sensitization, week 0. Sample treatment: therapeutic diphenylcyclopropenone sensitization with weekly scalp DPC. Study results and caveats: Significantly more large CDR3 similarity clusters arose among expanded TCRs than among controls. Patch test score rose with PT1 expanded TCRs, significant at 8, 16, 32, not 4.

Via MiXCR, TCRdb re-called the RACE reads, giving one row per CDR3 protein. The table shows a few hundred thousand distinct CDR3 sequences, with more than 6.5% occurring only once. This clonotype showed up many times. Its target is not known. The source of this sequence is a middle-aged woman with alopecia areata. Some clones in this sample may be carry-over from other donors' samples. The V call is TRBV6-5, the J call TRBJ1-5; D call uncertain. This material consisted of whole blood, taken in connection with sensitization to the hapten diphenylcyclopropenone (DPC). The CDR3 loop is CASSYLGGNQPQHF. The CDR3, as DNA: TGTGCCAGCAGTTACCTGGGTGGCAATCAGCCCCAGCATTTT.